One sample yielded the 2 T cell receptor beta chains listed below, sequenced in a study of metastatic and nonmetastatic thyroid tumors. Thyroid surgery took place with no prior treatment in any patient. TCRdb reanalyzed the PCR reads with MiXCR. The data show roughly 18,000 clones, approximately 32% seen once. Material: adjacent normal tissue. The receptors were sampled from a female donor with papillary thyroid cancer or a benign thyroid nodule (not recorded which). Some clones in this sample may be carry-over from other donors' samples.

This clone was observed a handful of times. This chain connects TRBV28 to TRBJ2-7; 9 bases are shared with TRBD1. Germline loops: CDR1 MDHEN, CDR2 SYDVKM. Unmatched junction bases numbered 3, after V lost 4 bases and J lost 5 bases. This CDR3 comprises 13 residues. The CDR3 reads CASSSGQGDEQYF. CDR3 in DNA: TGTGCCAGCAGTTCGGGACAGGGCGACGAGCAGTACTTC.

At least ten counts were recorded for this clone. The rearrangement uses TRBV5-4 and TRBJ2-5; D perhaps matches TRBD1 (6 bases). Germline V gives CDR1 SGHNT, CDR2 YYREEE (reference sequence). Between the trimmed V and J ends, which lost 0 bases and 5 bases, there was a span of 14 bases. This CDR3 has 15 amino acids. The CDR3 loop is CASSLVGQGSETQYF. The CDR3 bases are TGTGCCAGCAGCTTGGTAGGGCAGGGGAGTGAGACCCAGTACTTC.